This T cell receptor (beta chain) appears in the sequencing data of a study of blood T cell repertoires in COVID-19. Study background: Spain, Italy and the United States supplied samples that represented acute and convalescent COVID-19.

V trimming: 6 bases; J trimming: 1 base; junction bases outside the gene matches: 13. The CDR3 spans 17 residues. Germline CDR1 and CDR2: SGHNT and YENEEA. Sequencing was performed with immunoSEQ multiplex PCR; in TCRdb, only in-frame clones are kept and a portion is missing. The sample has around 260,000 clones, less than 90% seen once; the top ten hold roughly 4%. The TCR sequence derives from a man aged 60 to 69 who had recovered from COVID-19. The chain links TRBV11-3 to TRBJ1-2, with TRBD1 identical over 8 bases. Sequencing input: peripheral blood. DNA of the CDR3: TGTGCCAGCAGACTTAGAGCCAGGGGGCCTGATAACTATGGCTACACCTTC. Its protein is CASRLRARGPDNYGYTF.